This T cell receptor (beta chain) stems from a study of blood T cell repertoires in COVID-19. About the study: Acute and convalescent COVID-19 specimens originated in the United States, Italy and Spain. In each case, the material was cDNA or gDNA derived from T cells, B-cell-depleted T cells, or PBMCs.

Recruitment covered about two dozen US areas and drew participants whose ages spanned roughly 18 to 95 years. Assay used: immunoSEQ multiplex PCR; TCRdb lists only in-frame clones, some missing. The profile shows approximately 240,000 clones, over 75% of them singletons. CDR1 and CDR2 (germline): LGHDT, YNNKEL (reference sequence). The CDR3 sequence is 16 residues long. Trimming removed 0 bases from V and 3 bases from J; junction bases left unmatched: 4. The specimen was PBMCs or T cells enriched from blood (not recorded which). This clonotype was sampled from a woman younger than 30 in a cohort exposed to, infected with or recovered from COVID-19 (not recorded which). V usage is TRBV3-1 (or the pseudogene TRBV3-2) and J usage is TRBJ2-1; TRBD2 agrees at 8 bases. CDR3 sequence (DNA): TGTGCCAGCAGCCAAGAACCCAGCGGGGGCTACAATGAGCAGTTCTTC. It translates to CASSQEPSGGYNEQFF.